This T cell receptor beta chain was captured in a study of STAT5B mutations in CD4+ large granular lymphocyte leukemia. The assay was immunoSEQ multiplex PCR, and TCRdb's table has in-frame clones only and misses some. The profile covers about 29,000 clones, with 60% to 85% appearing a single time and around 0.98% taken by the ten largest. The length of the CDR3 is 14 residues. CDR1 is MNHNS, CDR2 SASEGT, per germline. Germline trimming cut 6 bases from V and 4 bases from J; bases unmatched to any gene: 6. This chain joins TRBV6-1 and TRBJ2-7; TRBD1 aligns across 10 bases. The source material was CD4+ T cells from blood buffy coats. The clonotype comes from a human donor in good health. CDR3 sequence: CASRDPGQGYEQYF. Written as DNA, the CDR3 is TGTGCCAGCAGGGACCCGGGACAGGGGTACGAGCAGTACTTC.